A selection of T cell receptor beta chains follows, all from one sample in a study of blood T cell repertoires in COVID-19. Clones were read by immunoSEQ multiplex PCR, and TCRdb kept only the in-frame ones, dropping some. Among 120,000 to 150,000 clones listed, 76% were seen once. The sequenced material came from peripheral blood. The receptors derive from a man between 60 and 75 years old with acute or convalescent COVID-19. CDR3s include the opening cysteine and the closing phenylalanine or tryptophan. The order of the fields is CDR3 protein, CDR3 DNA, D gene, V gene, clone size, J gene. D genes are given only for firm matches. The size of a clone is reported for some rows only, either as once, few or many, or as a class for expanded clones.

CDR3: CASSDPGHSETQYF
DNA: TGTGCCAGCAGCGACCCGGGACACTCAGAGACCCAGTACTTC
D: NA
V: TRBV9
size: NA
J: TRBJ2-5

CDR3: CATSDPSGSTDTQYF
DNA: TGTGCCACCAGTGATCCTAGCGGGAGCACAGATACGCAGTATTTT
D: TRBD2
V: TRBV24-1
size: few
J: TRBJ2-3

CDR3: CASSPSQGTTDTQYF
DNA: TGCGCCAGCAGCCCTTCGCAGGGAACGACAGATACGCAGTATTTT
D: NA
V: TRBV10-1
size: NA
J: TRBJ2-3

CDR3: CASSFLTGGGGYEQYF
DNA: TGTGCCAGCAGCTTCCTCACAGGGGGCGGTGGGTACGAGCAGTACTTC
D: TRBD1
V: TRBV7-8
size: NA
J: TRBJ2-7

CDR3: CASSLPGLAGVETQYF
DNA: TGTGCTAGCAGCCTACCGGGACTAGCGGGAGTAGAGACCCAGTACTTC
D: TRBD2
V: TRBV7-7
size: once
J: TRBJ2-5

CDR3: CAITGPNTGELFF
DNA: TGTGCCATCACGGGTCCGAACACCGGGGAGCTGTTTTTT
D: NA
V: TRBV10-3
size: NA
J: TRBJ2-2

CDR3: CASTFEGARETQYF
DNA: TGTGCCAGCACATTTGAGGGGGCGAGGGAGACCCAGTACTTC
D: TRBD1
V: TRBV2
size: NA
J: TRBJ2-5

CDR3: CASTLFAGGETQYF
DNA: TGCGCCAGCACTCTTTTCGCGGGAGGTGAGACCCAGTACTTC
D: TRBD2
V: TRBV5-1
size: NA
J: TRBJ2-5

CDR3: CASSLGLAVSYNEQFF
DNA: TGTGCCAGCAGCCTGGGACTAGCGGTCTCCTACAATGAGCAGTTCTTC
D: TRBD2
V: TRBV27
size: NA
J: TRBJ2-1

CDR3: CASRGLAYEQYF
DNA: TGTGCCAGCAGGGGACTAGCCTACGAGCAGTACTTC
D: TRBD2
V: TRBV27
size: NA
J: TRBJ2-7

CDR3: CASSLGQGMRAFF
DNA: TGCGCCAGCAGCTTGGGTCAGGGTATGCGAGCTTTCTTT
D: NA
V: TRBV5-1
size: many
J: TRBJ1-1

CDR3: CASSLPGAGTEAFF
DNA: TGTGCCAGCAGTTTGCCAGGGGCGGGCACTGAAGCTTTCTTT
D: NA
V: TRBV28
size: NA
J: TRBJ1-1

CDR3: CATSDFRSTEAFF
DNA: TGTGCCACCAGTGATTTTAGAAGCACTGAAGCTTTCTTT
D: NA
V: TRBV24-1
size: NA
J: TRBJ1-1

CDR3: CASRNRGNTQYF
DNA: TGTGCCAGTAGGAACAGGGGAAATACGCAGTATTTT
D: TRBD1
V: TRBV19
size: few
J: TRBJ2-3

CDR3: CASSQGDMVSSGYGYTF
DNA: TGTGCCAGCAGCCAAGGAGACATGGTATCTTCTGGCTATGGCTACACCTTC
D: NA
V: TRBV4-2
size: NA
J: TRBJ1-2

CDR3: CSVRAYNEQFF
DNA: TGCAGCGTGAGGGCTTACAATGAGCAGTTCTTC
D: NA
V: TRBV29-1
size: NA
J: TRBJ2-1

CDR3: CATSDNDRYTGELFF
DNA: TGTGCCACCAGTGATAATGACAGATACACCGGGGAGCTGTTTTTT
D: NA
V: TRBV24-1
size: NA
J: TRBJ2-2

CDR3: CASSSQTGDTGELFF
DNA: TGTGCCAGCTCATCCCAGACAGGGGATACCGGGGAGCTGTTTTTT
D: TRBD1
V: TRBV18
size: NA
J: TRBJ2-2

CDR3: CASSKGQGAAMWETQYF
DNA: TGTGCCAGCAGCAAGGGACAGGGGGCGGCCATGTGGGAGACCCAGTACTTC
D: TRBD1
V: TRBV5-4
size: NA
J: TRBJ2-5

CDR3: CASSQVQGSFYEQYF
DNA: TGTGCCAGCAGCCAAGTCCAGGGTTCTTTTTACGAGCAGTACTTC
D: NA
V: TRBV3-1/TRBV3-2
size: NA
J: TRBJ2-7